One and the same sample provided the 28 T cell receptor beta chains below, sequenced in a study of cytomegalovirus exposure and HLA in healthy donors. PCR used 60 Vbeta primers and 13 Jbeta primers. Data came from immunoSEQ multiplex PCR; TCRdb stores just in-frame clones and leaves some out. Of 150,000 to 250,000 clones listed, 70% to 80% are singletons. The sequencing sample was made of PBMCs. The receptor source for this set is a woman aged 25 to 39 in good health and CMV-seropositive.

This chain uses TRBV2 with TRBJ2-7; 9 positions match TRBD2. The CDR3 is 17 residues long. After removal of 2 bases from V and 3 bases from J, the junction contained 11 bases not matched to a gene. CDR1 SNHLY and CDR2 FYNNEI come from the germline V gene. The CDR3 sequence is CASSETASGVVLYEQYF. CDR3 nucleotides: TGTGCCAGCAGTGAAACGGCTAGCGGGGTTGTCCTCTACGAGCAGTACTTC.

This chain links TRBV25-1 with TRBJ2-7; tentatively, D is TRBD1 (5 bases). This CDR3 has 11 residues. V lost 6 bases to trimming and J lost 6 bases, with 9 bases between them. From germline, CDR1 is MGHDK and CDR2 SYGVNS. The CDR3 protein is CASSTGPEQYF. The DNA of the CDR3 is TGTGCCAGCAGCACAGGTCCCGAGCAGTACTTC.

The J gene is TRBJ2-5, the V gene TRBV5-1; TRBD2 matches 12 bases. This CDR3 has 17 amino acids. Germline lookup yields CDR1 SGHRS and CDR2 YFSETQ. V shed 0 bases, J shed 5 bases, and the junction held 8 bases outside the gene matches. The CDR3 coding sequence is TGCGCCAGCAGCTTGGCCACTAGCGGGAGGCCCGGCGAGACCCAGTACTTC. It encodes CASSLATSGRPGETQYF.

This sequence joins TRBV11-3 and TRBJ1-1; 7 nucleotides line up with TRBD1. The V gene's germline CDR1 is SGHNT and CDR2 YENEEA. J gave up 5 bases and V 0 bases, and 3 bases lay outside the gene matches. CDR3 length: 14 amino acids. CDR3 loop: CASSLDGRGTEAFF. The CDR3 nucleotides read TGTGCCAGCAGCTTAGACGGCAGGGGGACTGAAGCTTTCTTT. The complete variable domain, with remaining parts taken from reference TRBV11-3 and TRBJ1-1, reads EAGVVQSPRYKIIEKKQPVAFWCNPISGHNTLYWYLQNLGQGPELLIRYENEEAVDDSQLPKDRFSAERLKGVDSTLKIQPAELGDSAVYLCASSLDGRGTEAFFGQGTRLTVV.

This rearrangement joins TRBV5-8 to TRBJ2-1; possibly TRBD1 for D (5 bases). Trimming cost V 2 bases and J 4 bases, with 16 bases left between them. The CDR3 has 16 residues. CDR1 and CDR2 from the germline V gene are SGHTS and YDEGEE. CDR3 residues: CASSFLGEGWYNEQFF. DNA of the CDR3: TGTGCCAGCAGCTTCTTAGGGGAAGGTTGGTACAATGAGCAGTTCTTC.

The CDR3 loop reads CASGLILREFGNEQFF. The CDR3 DNA sequence: TGTGCTAGTGGTTTGATATTACGAGAATTCGGCAATGAGCAGTTCTTC. This chain connects TRBV12-5 to TRBJ2-1; D is unclear. V lost 2 bases and J 6 bases, leaving 17 bases between the germline ends. The CDR3 totals 16 residues. Germline CDR1 LGHNT, CDR2 FRNRAP.

This clone was detected a few times. The chain carries TRBV5-1 and TRBJ2-3; possible D gene TRBD1, 6 bases. The V and J ends lost 2 bases and 0 bases respectively, with 10 bases between them. CDR3 length: 15 amino acids. CDR1 is SGHRS and CDR2 is YFSETQ in the germline V gene. The CDR3 nucleotides read TGCGCCAGCAGCTTAACAGGGTCAAGCACAGATACGCAGTATTTT. It is translated as CASSLTGSSTDTQYF.

This chain joins TRBV10-3 and TRBJ1-4, with 8 nucleotides matching TRBD1. This CDR3 spans 16 amino acids. Per the germline V gene, CDR1 is ENHRY and CDR2 is SYGVKD. The junction had 11 bases not matched to a gene; V was cut back by 3 bases and J by 8 bases. CDR3 protein: CAISDSRTGRDEKLFF. The CDR3, as DNA: TGTGCCATCAGTGACTCTCGGACAGGGCGAGACGAAAAACTGTTTTTT.

The J gene is TRBJ1-5, the V gene TRBV4-1; maybe TRBD1 (5 bases). This CDR3 has 17 amino acids. Trimming shortened V by 4 bases and J by 0 bases, and 16 bases separated the two germline ends. Germline-derived CDR1 and CDR2 are MGHRA and YSYEKL. CDR3 protein: CASSLITGKYSNQPQHF. The CDR3 DNA reads TGCGCCAGCAGCCTTATAACAGGAAAATATAGCAATCAGCCCCAGCATTTT.

This rearrangement joins TRBV29-1 to TRBJ1-1, with 8 bases matching TRBD1. Losses at the gene ends were 4 bases for V and 3 bases for J; bases not matched to a gene: 7. Germline lookup yields CDR1 SQVTM and CDR2 ANQGSEA. This CDR3 comprises 14 residues. The CDR3 region has the DNA TGCAGCGTTGGAAAACAGGGGGGTGACACTGAAGCTTTCTTT. Protein product: CSVGKQGGDTEAFF.

The chain links TRBV27 to TRBJ1-5, with a weak D call TRBD1 (6 bases). The V gene lost 4 bases and the J gene lost 6 bases, with 10 bases spanning the gap. Germline V CDR1 and CDR2: MNHEY, SMNVEV (reference sequence). This CDR3 contains 13 residues. The CDR3 loop reads CASSYRVTQPQHF. The CDR3 DNA is TGTGCCAGCAGTTACAGGGTCACTCAGCCCCAGCATTTT.

The rearrangement joins TRBV18 to TRBJ2-1, with D perhaps matching TRBD2 (6 bases). Deletions cut 4 bases from V and 6 bases from J, with 22 bases between. CDR3 length: 17 amino acids. Germline V gives CDR1 KGHSH, CDR2 LQKENI. Here the CDR3 reads CASSLLAGSGGANEQFF. CDR3 DNA sequence: TGTGCCAGCTCACTCTTAGCCGGGTCCGGAGGGGCCAATGAGCAGTTCTTC.

This rearrangement joins TRBV7-8 to TRBJ2-7; TRBD2 matches 7 bases. The germline CDR1 and CDR2 sequences are SGHVS and FQNEAQ. Germline trimming cut 6 bases from V and 2 bases from J; bases unmatched to any gene: 10. The CDR3 covers 15 residues. The CDR3 is CASRPKRDLAYEQYF. CDR3 nucleotide sequence: TGTGCCAGCAGACCCAAGCGGGACTTAGCCTACGAGCAGTACTTC.

This chain uses TRBV9 with TRBJ1-1; D gene unclear. The CDR3 spans 14 residues. Germline CDR1 and CDR2: SGDLS and YYNGEE. V was clipped by 1 base and J by 0 bases, with 7 bases between them. CDR3 loop: CASSVTSMNTEAFF. The DNA for the CDR3 is TGTGCCAGCAGCGTAACTTCCATGAACACTGAAGCTTTCTTT.

The genes are TRBV11-2 and TRBJ1-2; D ambiguous. The CDR3 is made up of 18 amino acids. CDR1 and CDR2 (germline): SGHAT, FQNNGV. V lost 1 base and J lost 8, with 26 bases in between. The CDR3 loop is CASSLGGIVEGRERGYTF. CDR3 bases: TGTGCCAGCAGCTTAGGCGGGATAGTAGAGGGAAGAGAGAGGGGCTACACCTTC. Full variable domain (missing parts from reference TRBV11-2 and TRBJ1-2): EAGVAQSPRYKIIEKRQSVAFWCNPISGHATLYWYQQILGQGPKLLIQFQNNGVVDDSQLPKDRFSAERLKGVDSTLKIQPAKLEDSAVYLCASSLGGIVEGRERGYTFGSGTRLTVV.

This clone has just a few counts. The V call is TRBV21-1, the J call TRBJ1-1; the table's D call, TRBD1, has no DNA check behind it. TRBV21-1 represents a pseudogene. The CDR3 runs 13 residues. The CDR3 is CASSKGETLEAFF. DNA for the CDR3: TGTGCCAGCAGCAAAGGAGAGACATTAGAAGCTTTCTTT.

The chain is built from TRBV10-1 and TRBJ2-4, with 9 bases that match TRBD1. J was trimmed by 0 bases and V by 6 bases; bases with no gene match: 9. In germline, CDR1 is WNHNN, CDR2 SYGVQD (reference sequence). CDR3 length: 17 amino acids. The CDR3 loop reads CASRGQGVHLAKNIQYF. CDR3 in DNA: TGCGCCAGCAGGGGACAGGGAGTCCATCTAGCCAAAAACATTCAGTACTTC.

The chain carries TRBV28 and TRBJ2-2, with 10 nucleotides matching TRBD2. V was pared by 6 bases and J by 5 bases, with 9 bases of the junction left unmatched. The germline gives CDR1 MDHEN, CDR2 SYDVKM. The CDR3 has 16 amino acids. The CDR3 DNA sequence: TGTGCCAGCAGGAACATAAGAGCGGGAGGGACCGGGGAGCTGTTTTTT. It is translated as CASRNIRAGGTGELFF.

This chain uses TRBV9 with TRBJ2-7, with 9 bases that match TRBD1. The CDR3 totals 14 residues. Per the germline V gene, CDR1 is SGDLS and CDR2 is YYNGEE. The junction had 6 bases not matched to a gene; V was cut back by 3 bases and J by 5 bases. The CDR3 DNA reads as TGTGCCAGCAGCGGGGGACAGGGTCGAGACGAGCAGTACTTC. It encodes CASSGGQGRDEQYF.

V is TRBV7-8 and J is TRBJ2-4; no clear D. V was cut by 1 base and J by 0 bases, with 19 bases left in between. The germline V gene encodes CDR1 SGHVS and CDR2 FQNEAQ. The CDR3 sequence is 19 residues long. The CDR3 loop reads CASSLVALPRFIAKNIQYF. The CDR3 bases are TGTGCCAGCAGCTTAGTAGCACTTCCTAGGTTTATAGCCAAAAACATTCAGTACTTC.

The chain combines TRBV9 with TRBJ1-3; TRBD1 agrees at 8 bases. V dropped 0 bases and J dropped 0; count of bases not matched to a gene: 8. This CDR3 region has 18 residues. The germline gives CDR1 SGDLS, CDR2 YYNGEE. DNA for the CDR3: TGTGCCAGCAGCGTAGCTTTTGACAGGGGTCCCTCTGGAAACACCATATATTTT. Residues: CASSVAFDRGPSGNTIYF.

This chain links TRBV4-3 with TRBJ1-1; D gene ambiguous. Looked up from germline, CDR1 is LGHNA and CDR2 is YSLEER. The CDR3 consists of 13 residues. Trimming left V 1 base short and J 8 bases short, with 11 bases between. Written as DNA, the CDR3 is TGCGCCAGCAGCCAAGCTGCGGGCGCAGAAGCTTTCTTT. Its protein product is CASSQAAGAEAFF.

The V gene is TRBV5-1, the J gene TRBJ1-1; 7 positions agree with TRBD1. With 4 bases clipped from V and 3 bases from J, the junction kept 15 bases outside the gene matches. The CDR3 is 17 residues long. Germline-derived CDR1 and CDR2 are SGHRS and YFSETQ. The CDR3 nucleotides are TGCGCCAGCAGCCCGGCGGGACAGTCATTTCGGTACACTGAAGCTTTCTTT. This gives the protein CASSPAGQSFRYTEAFF.

The J gene is TRBJ2-5, the V gene TRBV7-2; tentative D call: TRBD2 (5 bases). V lost 1 base, J lost 2 bases, and 8 bases lay in between. CDR1 SGHTA and CDR2 FQGNSA come from the germline V gene. This CDR3 region has 14 residues. DNA of the CDR3: TGTGCCAGCAGCTTAGACAGCGGACAAGAGACCCAGTACTTC. It specifies CASSLDSGQETQYF.

Only a few counts were recorded for this clone. This rearrangement joins TRBV19 to TRBJ2-5; TRBD2 matches at 9 bases. CDR3 size: 14 residues. Trimming took 3 bases from V and 7 from J; bases not matched to a gene: 6. CDR1 LNHDA and CDR2 SQIVND come from the germline V gene (reference sequence). In DNA form, the CDR3 reads TGTGCCAGTAGTATCGGCGGGAGGGGCGGGACCCAGTACTTC. Translating it yields CASSIGGRGGTQYF.

The chain is built from TRBV5-6 and TRBJ2-5, with 7 bases identical to TRBD2. This CDR3 comprises 16 residues. Germline trimming cut 4 bases from V and 3 bases from J; bases unmatched to any gene: 12. Germline V lookup: CDR1 SGHDT, CDR2 YYEEEE. Here the CDR3 DNA reads TGTGCCAGCAGCCCCTGGGGAGGGACGGGTAAAGAGACCCAGTACTTC. It specifies CASSPWGGTGKETQYF. The variable domain in full, completed from reference TRBV5-6 and TRBJ2-5, reads DAGVTQSPTHLIKTRGQQVTLRCSPKSGHDTVSWYQQALGQGPQFIFQYYEEEERQRGNFPDRFSGHQFPNYSSELNVNALLLGDSALYLCASSPWGGTGKETQYFGPGTRLLVL.

CDR3 region: CASSLVAGEGSQYF. CDR3 coding DNA: TGTGCCAGCAGCTTAGTTGCGGGGGAAGGGAGCCAGTACTTC. The J gene is TRBJ2-5, the V gene TRBV7-2, with TRBD2 matching over 7 bases. Germline trimming cut 1 base from V and 10 bases from J; bases unmatched to any gene: 9. The CDR3 loop spans 14 amino acids. Germline values: CDR1 SGHTA, CDR2 FQGNSA.

This clone is a singleton in its sample. The chain carries TRBV25-1 and TRBJ2-1; 7 nucleotides match TRBD1. Unmatched junction bases numbered 10, after V lost 5 bases and J lost 3 bases. The CDR3 runs to 16 residues. CDR1 is MGHDK and CDR2 is SYGVNS in the germline V gene. The CDR3 bases are TGTGCCAGCAGTTCGTCCGGGACAGTGGACTACAATGAGCAGTTCTTC. This gives the protein CASSSSGTVDYNEQFF.